The 18 T cell receptor beta chains below all came from one sample that was sequenced in a study of T cells in Graves' hyperthyroidism and ophthalmopathy (dated by TCRdb to 2018 to 2020). The protocol used for the library was multiplex PCR. TCRdb shows the sequencer as Illumina HiSeq 2000. The TCR beta CDR3 regions were amplified from the RNA transcripts. The TCR CDR3 was subjected to a first round of RT-PCR using the HTBI primer set and the Qiagen OneStep RT-PCR kit. The public reads were quality trimmed at Q25 with fastp and then assembled into clones with MiXCR by TCRdb, keeping productive beta chains. Rows merge per CDR3 protein into single entries with the most common DNA and genes. This sample comprises about 560,000 distinct CDR3 sequences, approximately 14% of them detected only once. The top ten constitute approximately 15% of the sample. Material for sequencing was blood. These receptor sequences come from a woman in her 40s with Graves' hyperthyroidism.

This clonotype showed up many times. The chain carries TRBV12-3 or TRBV12-4 and TRBJ2-3; 15 nucleotides line up with TRBD2. J was trimmed by 0 bases and V by 5 bases; bases with no gene match: 3. The CDR3 is made up of 17 amino acids. This CDR3 is CASSGTSGRSSTDTQYF. CDR3 bases: TGTGCCAGCAGTGGGACTAGCGGGAGGTCTAGCACAGATACGCAGTATTTT.

This chain joins TRBV28 and TRBJ2-2; 7 bases agree with TRBD2. The CDR3 contains 15 residues. Germline V lookup: CDR1 MDHEN, CDR2 SYDVKM. With V trimmed by 8 bases and J by 6 bases, 12 bases remained unmatched. In nucleotides, the CDR3 is TGTGCCAGCTCTTATGGGGGGGTAAGGTCCGGGGAGCTGTTTTTT. Translating gives CASSYGGVRSGELFF.

V usage is TRBV20-1 and J usage is TRBJ2-2; D not certain. Germline CDR1 is DFQATT and CDR2 is SNEGSKA (reference sequence). V was trimmed by 5 bases and J by 0 bases, leaving 13 bases between them. The CDR3 contains 15 residues. DNA for the CDR3: TGCAGTGCTCGTTCGACAAGGGCGAACACCGGGGAGCTGTTTTTT. Amino acid sequence: CSARSTRANTGELFF.

This clonotype was counted ten times or more. This sequence joins TRBV7-3 and TRBJ1-1; 7 bases align to TRBD1. Germline loops: CDR1 SGHTA, CDR2 FQGTGA. The V segment lost 6 bases and the J segment 3 bases; nucleotides outside the gene matches: 4. The CDR3 contains 13 residues. Here the CDR3 DNA reads TGTGCCAGCAGTGCAGGGGGGTACACTGAAGCTTTCTTT. This gives the protein CASSAGGYTEAFF.

This clonotype has more than one count but fewer than ten. The chain couples TRBV12-5 to TRBJ2-3; no clear D gene. The CDR3 loop spans 15 amino acids. V was cut by 1 base and J by 8 bases, with 16 bases left in between. The germline V gene encodes CDR1 LGHNT and CDR2 FRNRAP. CDR3 protein: CASGLDRSGVGTQYF. For the CDR3, the DNA is TGTGCTAGTGGTTTGGACAGATCTGGTGTGGGTACGCAGTATTTT.

This clonotype was picked up a small number of times. The V call is TRBV27, the J call TRBJ2-1; 8 nucleotides match TRBD1. The CDR3 sequence is 15 residues long. Germline loops: CDR1 MNHEY, CDR2 SMNVEV (reference sequence). J was trimmed by 8 bases and V by 3 bases; bases with no gene match: 9. The CDR3 bases are TGTGCCAGCAGTTTCGGACAGGGTCCAGGCGATGAGCAGTTCTTC. Amino acids: CASSFGQGPGDEQFF.

This clonotype has ten or more counts. The CDR3 nucleotides are TGTGCCAGCAATACAGGGGGGCAAGAGACCCAGTACTTC. Translation: CASNTGGQETQYF. V gene TRBV2 combines with J gene TRBJ2-5; 8 bases are shared with TRBD1. Unmatched junction bases numbered 3, after V lost 7 bases and J lost 2 bases. This CDR3 region has 13 residues. Looked up from germline, CDR1 is SNHLY and CDR2 is FYNNEI.

This clonotype was observed a handful of times. This chain joins TRBV28 and TRBJ1-4; maybe TRBD1 (5 bases). The germline V gene has CDR1 MDHEN and CDR2 SYDVKM. CDR3 size: 14 residues. The V and J ends lost 7 bases and 8 bases respectively, with 17 bases between them. The CDR3 spells CASTWGVGLEKLFF. CDR3 nucleotide sequence: TGTGCCAGCACGTGGGGGGTAGGGTTGGAAAAACTGTTTTTT.

At least ten counts were recorded for this clonotype. The V gene is TRBV11-2, the J gene TRBJ2-7; D ambiguous. The CDR3 covers 11 residues. CDR1 is SGHAT and CDR2 is FQNNGV in the germline V gene. V shed 5 bases and J shed 3 bases, with 5 bases lying between them. CDR3 DNA sequence: TGTGCCAGCAGCGTGAACTACGAGCAGTACTTC. Its protein is CASSVNYEQYF.

A note on this clonotype: This may be a read error, as it is one base from a much larger clone. V gene TRBV30 combines with J gene TRBJ1-2, with a weak D call TRBD1 (5 bases). There are 11 residues in the CDR3. Germline loops: CDR1 GTSNPN, CDR2 SVGIG (reference sequence). CDR3 sequence reads: CALDTVYGYTF. CDR3 in DNA: TGTGCGCTGGACACAGTCTATGGCTACACCTTC.

This clonotype came up a few times. This clone may be a read error of a much larger clone one base away. This rearrangement joins TRBV28 to TRBJ1-2, with D possibly matching TRBD1 (6 bases). CDR1 is MDHEN, CDR2 SYDVKM, per germline. The CDR3 contains 15 residues. The DNA of the CDR3 is TGTGCCGGCAGTCTATGGACAGCGGGGGGGGATGGCTACACCTTC. This sequence encodes CAGSLWTAGGDGYTF.

This clonotype was seen only a few times. This chain links TRBV2 with TRBJ2-5; 11 nucleotides align to TRBD2. Germline V gene data show CDR1 as SNHLY and CDR2 as FYNNEI. V was clipped by 6 bases and J by 4 bases; unmatched bases: 7. The CDR3 spans 15 residues. The CDR3: CASSSVAGGGETQYF. In DNA form, the CDR3 reads TGTGCCAGCAGCAGTGTAGCGGGAGGGGGAGAGACCCAGTACTTC.

This clonotype was seen at least ten times. The V call is TRBV7-2, the J call TRBJ2-7; 12 nucleotides agree with TRBD1. The CDR3 contains 16 residues. The junction had 8 bases not matched to a gene; V was cut back by 5 bases and J by 3 bases. CDR1 SGHTA and CDR2 FQGNSA come from the germline V gene. The CDR3 bases are TGTGCCAGCAGCGCAACCGGGACAGGGGGCAACTACGAGCAGTACTTC. This codes for CASSATGTGGNYEQYF. Complete variable domain (other parts from reference TRBV7-2 and TRBJ2-7): GAGVSQSPSNKVTEKGKDVELRCDPISGHTALYWYRQSLGQGLEFLIYFQGNSAPDKSGLPSDRFSAERTGGSVSTLTIQRTQQEDSAVYLCASSATGTGGNYEQYFGPGTRLTVT.

As DNA, the CDR3 is TGCGCCAGCAGTGAAGGGTTATTAGCGGGAGCCCATACGCAGTATTTT. This codes for CASSEGLLAGAHTQYF. The V and J genes are TRBV10-1 and TRBJ2-3; 9 bases map to TRBD2. Germline lookup yields CDR1 WNHNN and CDR2 SYGVQD (reference sequence). Trimming at V came to 3 bases and at J to 7 bases, leaving 11 bases not matched to a gene. The CDR3 contains 16 residues.

This clonotype has at least ten counts. The rearrangement links TRBV27 to TRBJ2-7; unclear D gene. V lost 5 bases to trimming and J lost 4 bases, with 15 bases between them. Germline V gene data show CDR1 as MNHEY and CDR2 as SMNVEV (reference sequence). The CDR3 contains 14 residues. This CDR3 reads CASSPRLGNYEQYF. The CDR3 nucleotides read TGTGCCAGCAGTCCCCGTCTAGGGAATTACGAGCAGTACTTC.

This clonotype was seen only a few times. The chain combines TRBV24-1 with TRBJ2-1; no clear D. Germline CDR1 is KGHDR and CDR2 is SFDVKD. V lost 1 base to trimming and J lost 9 bases, with 9 bases between them. The CDR3 extends over 13 amino acids. The DNA of the CDR3 is TGTGCCACCAGTGATTTATTACAAAGTGAGCAGTTCTTC. Amino acids: CATSDLLQSEQFF.

The chain joins TRBV7-2 to TRBJ2-7, with D possibly being TRBD1 (6 bases). Germline V gives CDR1 SGHTA, CDR2 FQGNSA. This CDR3 contains 16 residues. V was pared by 5 bases and J by 5 bases, with 22 bases between. The CDR3 region has the DNA TGTGCCAGCAGCCGTGACCGGGACACGGTTGTCCACGAGCAGTACTTC. Translation gives CASSRDRDTVVHEQYF.

The chain recombines TRBV28 with TRBJ2-5; 7 bases are shared with TRBD1. CDR3 length: 14 amino acids. With V trimmed by 5 bases and J by 5 bases, 8 bases remained unmatched. The V gene's germline CDR1 is MDHEN and CDR2 SYDVKM. The CDR3 sequence: CASSARGRGETQYF. The CDR3 DNA reads TGTGCCAGCAGTGCAAGGGGGCGCGGGGAGACCCAGTACTTC.